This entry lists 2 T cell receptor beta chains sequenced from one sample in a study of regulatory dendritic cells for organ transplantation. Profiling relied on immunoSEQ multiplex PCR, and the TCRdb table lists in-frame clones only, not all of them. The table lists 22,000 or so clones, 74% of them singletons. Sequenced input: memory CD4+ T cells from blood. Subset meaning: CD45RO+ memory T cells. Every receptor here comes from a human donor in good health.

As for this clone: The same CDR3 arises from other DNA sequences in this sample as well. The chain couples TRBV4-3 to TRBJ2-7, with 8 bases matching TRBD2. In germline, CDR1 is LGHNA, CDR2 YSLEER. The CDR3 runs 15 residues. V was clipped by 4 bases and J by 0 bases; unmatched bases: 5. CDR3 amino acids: CASSLLAGSSYEQYF. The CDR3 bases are TGCGCCAGCAGCCTATTAGCGGGGAGCTCCTACGAGCAGTACTTC.

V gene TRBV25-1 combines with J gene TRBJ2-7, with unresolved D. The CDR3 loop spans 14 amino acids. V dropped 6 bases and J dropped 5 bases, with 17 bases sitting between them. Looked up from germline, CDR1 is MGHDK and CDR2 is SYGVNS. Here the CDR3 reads CASSPSGFSDEQYF. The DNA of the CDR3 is TGTGCCAGCAGCCCATCCGGGTTTAGTGACGAGCAGTACTTC.